These T cell receptor beta chains were read from a single sample in a study of cytomegalovirus exposure and HLA in healthy donors. Profiled with immunoSEQ multiplex PCR; TCRdb holds only in-frame clones, not every one. This table holds 95,000 to 100,000 clones, 85% found once. The specimen sequenced was PBMCs. Receptors were obtained from a young man in good health and CMV-seronegative. Both conserved end residues are part of each CDR3. Each record gives: D gene, clone size, J gene, V gene, CDR3 protein, CDR3 DNA. A D gene is named only where the DNA matches it firmly. Size values are once, few and many counts, or a class for expanded clones, and some rows have none.

d_gene: TRBD1
abundance: NA
j_gene: TRBJ1-2
v_gene: TRBV6-6
CDR3aa: CASMTGGSNYGYTF
CDR3nt: TGTGCCAGCATGACAGGGGGCTCGAATTATGGCTACACCTTC

d_gene: NA
abundance: NA
j_gene: TRBJ2-2
v_gene: TRBV7-3
CDR3aa: CASSLKWRIHTGELFF
CDR3nt: TGTGCCAGCAGCTTAAAGTGGAGGATTCACACCGGGGAGCTGTTTTTT

d_gene: NA
abundance: NA
j_gene: TRBJ2-5
v_gene: TRBV7-6
CDR3aa: CASRRGYGETQYF
CDR3nt: TGTGCCAGCCGTCGGGGGTATGGAGAGACCCAGTACTTC

d_gene: TRBD2
abundance: NA
j_gene: TRBJ2-7
v_gene: TRBV30
CDR3aa: CAWSRSGRAWYEQYF
CDR3nt: TGTGCCTGGAGTCGTAGCGGGAGGGCCTGGTACGAGCAGTACTTC

d_gene: NA
abundance: NA
j_gene: TRBJ1-5
v_gene: TRBV9
CDR3aa: CASSVGTGGQPQHF
CDR3nt: TGTGCCAGCAGCGTAGGGACGGGGGGTCAGCCCCAGCATTTT

d_gene: TRBD2
abundance: once
j_gene: TRBJ2-7
v_gene: TRBV6-5
CDR3aa: CASRDLSAGTYEQYF
CDR3nt: TGTGCCAGCAGGGACCTTTCAGCGGGGACCTACGAGCAGTACTTC

d_gene: NA
abundance: NA
j_gene: TRBJ1-1
v_gene: TRBV2
CDR3aa: CASRFGDTEDYEAFF
CDR3nt: TGTGCCAGCAGGTTTGGGGACACCGAGGATTATGAAGCTTTCTTT

d_gene: NA
abundance: NA
j_gene: TRBJ1-5
v_gene: TRBV25-1
CDR3aa: CASSESNQPQHF
CDR3nt: TGTGCCAGCAGTGAATCGAATCAGCCCCAGCATTTT

d_gene: NA
abundance: NA
j_gene: TRBJ2-1
v_gene: TRBV15
CDR3aa: CATSRGSEGWQFF
CDR3nt: TGTGCCACCAGCAGAGGTTCCGAGGGCTGGCAGTTCTTC

d_gene: NA
abundance: NA
j_gene: TRBJ1-2
v_gene: TRBV15
CDR3aa: CATSRERGYGYTF
CDR3nt: TGTGCCACCAGCAGAGAAAGGGGGTATGGCTACACCTTC

d_gene: TRBD1
abundance: once
j_gene: TRBJ2-1
v_gene: TRBV9
CDR3aa: CASSAADTGTGGNEQFF
CDR3nt: TGTGCCAGCAGCGCCGCAGATACCGGGACAGGGGGCAATGAGCAGTTCTTC

d_gene: TRBD1
abundance: NA
j_gene: TRBJ1-1
v_gene: TRBV27
CDR3aa: CASSRGQENTEAFF
CDR3nt: TGTGCCAGCAGTAGGGGGCAGGAGAACACTGAAGCTTTCTTT

d_gene: TRBD2
abundance: NA
j_gene: TRBJ2-7
v_gene: TRBV6-6
CDR3aa: CASSPPPAGGRTQYF
CDR3nt: TGTGCCAGCTCCCCTCCCCCGGCGGGGGGCCGAACCCAGTACTTC

d_gene: TRBD1
abundance: NA
j_gene: TRBJ1-2
v_gene: TRBV19
CDR3aa: CASTWTGFYGYTF
CDR3nt: TGTGCCAGTACCTGGACAGGGTTCTATGGCTACACCTTC

d_gene: NA
abundance: NA
j_gene: TRBJ2-5
v_gene: TRBV27
CDR3aa: CASSFGGEQETQYF
CDR3nt: TGTGCCAGCAGTTTCGGCGGGGAGCAAGAGACCCAGTACTTC

d_gene: NA
abundance: few
j_gene: TRBJ2-7
v_gene: TRBV9
CDR3aa: CASSAGTPRTYEQYF
CDR3nt: TGTGCCAGCAGCGCCGGGACACCTCGGACCTACGAGCAGTACTTC

d_gene: NA
abundance: NA
j_gene: TRBJ2-7
v_gene: TRBV7-9
CDR3aa: CASSLSGPQFSYEQYF
CDR3nt: TGTGCCAGCAGCCTCTCCGGCCCACAGTTCTCCTACGAGCAGTACTTC

d_gene: NA
abundance: NA
j_gene: TRBJ2-3
v_gene: TRBV27
CDR3aa: CASSPRLTGTDTQYF
CDR3nt: TGTGCCAGCAGTCCACGACTTACTGGCACAGATACGCAGTATTTT

d_gene: NA
abundance: NA
j_gene: TRBJ2-7
v_gene: TRBV7-3
CDR3aa: CASSSAYRESREMPYYEQYF
CDR3nt: TGTGCCAGCAGCTCCGCCTACAGGGAGTCGCGGGAGATGCCATACTACGAGCAGTACTTC

d_gene: TRBD2
abundance: few
j_gene: TRBJ2-3
v_gene: TRBV29-1
CDR3aa: CSVSHIGTSGAHLRGTDTQYF
CDR3nt: TGCAGCGTTTCCCACATCGGGACTAGCGGTGCTCATCTCCGGGGCACAGATACGCAGTATTTT

d_gene: TRBD1
abundance: NA
j_gene: TRBJ1-2
v_gene: TRBV29-1
CDR3aa: CSAPRGLPFYGYTF
CDR3nt: TGCAGCGCCCCTAGGGGGCTGCCCTTCTATGGCTACACCTTC

d_gene: NA
abundance: NA
j_gene: TRBJ1-1
v_gene: TRBV5-1
CDR3aa: CASDQFGAGNGNTEAFF
CDR3nt: TGCGCCAGCGACCAGTTCGGCGCGGGTAACGGAAACACTGAAGCTTTCTTT

d_gene: TRBD1
abundance: few
j_gene: TRBJ1-4
v_gene: TRBV7-9
CDR3aa: CASSHWDRGEEKLFF
CDR3nt: TGTGCCAGCAGCCACTGGGACAGGGGAGAAGAAAAACTGTTTTTT

d_gene: NA
abundance: few
j_gene: TRBJ2-6
v_gene: TRBV20-1
CDR3aa: CSASNDVLTF
CDR3nt: TGCAGTGCTAGCAATGACGTCCTGACTTTC

d_gene: NA
abundance: NA
j_gene: TRBJ1-3
v_gene: TRBV9
CDR3aa: CASSNSGTQSSGNTIYF
CDR3nt: TGTGCCAGCAGCAACTCCGGGACTCAGAGCTCTGGAAACACCATATATTTT

d_gene: TRBD2
abundance: NA
j_gene: TRBJ2-3
v_gene: TRBV9
CDR3aa: CASSVSGGTDTQYF
CDR3nt: TGTGCCAGCAGCGTTAGCGGGGGCACAGATACGCAGTATTTT

d_gene: NA
abundance: NA
j_gene: TRBJ2-7
v_gene: TRBV5-4
CDR3aa: CASSLRQSPYEQYF
CDR3nt: TGTGCCAGCAGCTTGAGACAGTCCCCCTACGAGCAGTACTTC

d_gene: TRBD1
abundance: once
j_gene: TRBJ1-1
v_gene: TRBV9
CDR3aa: CASSASGQGMTEAFF
CDR3nt: TGTGCCAGCAGCGCTTCGGGACAGGGGATGACTGAAGCTTTCTTT

d_gene: NA
abundance: NA
j_gene: TRBJ1-5
v_gene: TRBV15
CDR3aa: CATSSEGDQPQHF
CDR3nt: TGTGCCACCAGCAGCGAGGGGGATCAGCCCCAGCATTTT

d_gene: NA
abundance: NA
j_gene: TRBJ2-7
v_gene: TRBV28
CDR3aa: CASGGGALSSYEQYF
CDR3nt: TGTGCCAGCGGTGGGGGGGCTCTATCCTCCTACGAGCAGTACTTC

d_gene: TRBD2
abundance: NA
j_gene: TRBJ2-1
v_gene: TRBV7-2
CDR3aa: CASSWGAGEQFF
CDR3nt: TGTGCCAGCAGTTGGGGAGCGGGGGAGCAGTTCTTC

d_gene: TRBD1
abundance: few
j_gene: TRBJ1-3
v_gene: TRBV5-1
CDR3aa: CASSNGQESSGNTIYF
CDR3nt: TGCGCCAGCAGCAACGGACAGGAAAGCTCTGGAAACACCATATATTTT

d_gene: TRBD1
abundance: NA
j_gene: TRBJ2-1
v_gene: TRBV30
CDR3aa: CAWSAIDRGSSYNEQFF
CDR3nt: TGTGCCTGGAGTGCCATAGACAGGGGGAGCTCCTACAATGAGCAGTTCTTC

d_gene: NA
abundance: NA
j_gene: TRBJ1-5
v_gene: TRBV6-1
CDR3aa: CASSESLGGRAQHF
CDR3nt: TGTGCCAGCAGTGAAAGTCTCGGGGGTAGGGCCCAGCATTTT

d_gene: NA
abundance: NA
j_gene: TRBJ1-1
v_gene: TRBV4-2
CDR3aa: CASSQDHAGNTEAFF
CDR3nt: TGTGCCAGCAGCCAAGATCATGCAGGGAACACTGAAGCTTTCTTT

d_gene: TRBD1
abundance: NA
j_gene: TRBJ1-4
v_gene: TRBV18
CDR3aa: CASSPIKQGARNEKLFF
CDR3nt: TGTGCCAGCTCACCCATAAAACAGGGGGCCAGGAATGAAAAACTGTTTTTT

d_gene: NA
abundance: NA
j_gene: TRBJ1-4
v_gene: TRBV28
CDR3aa: CASSFGDIRGHNEKLFF
CDR3nt: TGTGCCAGCAGTTTTGGTGACATCCGAGGGCATAATGAAAAACTGTTTTTT

d_gene: TRBD2
abundance: NA
j_gene: TRBJ2-6
v_gene: TRBV7-2
CDR3aa: CASSHRGVANVLTF
CDR3nt: TGTGCCAGCAGTCACCGGGGGGTGGCCAACGTCCTGACTTTC

d_gene: TRBD2
abundance: NA
j_gene: TRBJ2-1
v_gene: TRBV7-3
CDR3aa: CASSLREGNEQFF
CDR3nt: TGTGCCAGCAGCTTGCGGGAGGGCAATGAGCAGTTCTTC

d_gene: TRBD2
abundance: NA
j_gene: TRBJ2-3
v_gene: TRBV5-3
CDR3aa: CARSLVGLAGFEDTQYF
CDR3nt: TGTGCCAGAAGCTTGGTGGGACTAGCGGGGTTCGAAGATACGCAGTATTTT

d_gene: TRBD1
abundance: NA
j_gene: TRBJ1-5
v_gene: TRBV30
CDR3aa: CAWNKGAAGNQPQHF
CDR3nt: TGTGCCTGGAACAAGGGGGCAGCGGGCAATCAGCCCCAGCATTTT

d_gene: TRBD2
abundance: NA
j_gene: TRBJ2-3
v_gene: TRBV10-3
CDR3aa: CAISASGRTDTQYF
CDR3nt: TGTGCCATCAGTGCTAGCGGGAGAACAGATACGCAGTATTTT

d_gene: NA
abundance: once
j_gene: TRBJ2-7
v_gene: TRBV7-2
CDR3aa: CASSFLTSEQYF
CDR3nt: TGTGCCAGCAGCTTCTTAACATCCGAGCAGTACTTC

d_gene: TRBD1
abundance: NA
j_gene: TRBJ2-2
v_gene: TRBV2
CDR3aa: CASSVTGGSGELFF
CDR3nt: TGTGCCAGCAGTGTGACAGGGGGCAGCGGGGAGCTGTTTTTT

d_gene: TRBD1
abundance: NA
j_gene: TRBJ1-4
v_gene: TRBV7-2
CDR3aa: CASSLGDRTNEKLFF
CDR3nt: TGTGCCAGCAGCTTAGGGGACAGAACTAATGAAAAACTGTTTTTT

d_gene: NA
abundance: NA
j_gene: TRBJ2-7
v_gene: TRBV11-2
CDR3aa: CASSPRTVSSEQYF
CDR3nt: TGTGCCAGCAGCCCGAGGACAGTCTCATCCGAGCAGTACTTC

d_gene: TRBD1
abundance: NA
j_gene: TRBJ1-1
v_gene: TRBV27
CDR3aa: CASSPKEWAGGVGAFF
CDR3nt: TGTGCCAGCAGTCCCAAGGAGTGGGCAGGGGGAGTAGGAGCTTTCTTT

d_gene: NA
abundance: NA
j_gene: TRBJ1-2
v_gene: TRBV7-9
CDR3aa: CASSRRDFGITGYTF
CDR3nt: TGTGCCAGCAGCCGGAGGGACTTCGGGATAACTGGCTACACCTTC

d_gene: NA
abundance: NA
j_gene: TRBJ1-4
v_gene: TRBV6-5
CDR3aa: CASSYLLVGSAEKLFF
CDR3nt: TGTGCCAGCAGTTACCTCTTGGTGGGGAGTGCTGAAAAACTGTTTTTT

d_gene: NA
abundance: once
j_gene: TRBJ2-1
v_gene: TRBV4-3
CDR3aa: CASSQDRGYNEQFF
CDR3nt: TGCGCCAGCAGCCAAGATAGGGGGTACAATGAGCAGTTCTTC